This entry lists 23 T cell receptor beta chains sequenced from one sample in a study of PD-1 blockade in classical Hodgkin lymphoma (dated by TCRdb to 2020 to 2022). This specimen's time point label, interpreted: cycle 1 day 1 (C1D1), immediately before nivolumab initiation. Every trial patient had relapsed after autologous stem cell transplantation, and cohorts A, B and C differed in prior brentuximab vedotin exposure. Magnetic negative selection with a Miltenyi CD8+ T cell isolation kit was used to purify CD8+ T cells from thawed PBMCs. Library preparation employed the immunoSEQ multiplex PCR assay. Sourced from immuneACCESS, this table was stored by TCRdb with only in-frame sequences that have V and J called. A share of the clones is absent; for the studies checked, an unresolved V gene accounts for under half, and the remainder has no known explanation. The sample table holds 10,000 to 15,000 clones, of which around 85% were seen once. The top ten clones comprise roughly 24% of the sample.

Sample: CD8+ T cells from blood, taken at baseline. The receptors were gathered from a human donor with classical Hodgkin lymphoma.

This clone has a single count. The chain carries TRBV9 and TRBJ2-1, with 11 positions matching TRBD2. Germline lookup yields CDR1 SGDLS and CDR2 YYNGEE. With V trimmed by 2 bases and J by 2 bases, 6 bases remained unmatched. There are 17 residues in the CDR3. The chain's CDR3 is CASSVFSGGAPYNEQFF. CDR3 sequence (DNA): TGTGCCAGCAGCGTCTTTAGCGGGGGGGCTCCCTACAATGAGCAGTTCTTC.

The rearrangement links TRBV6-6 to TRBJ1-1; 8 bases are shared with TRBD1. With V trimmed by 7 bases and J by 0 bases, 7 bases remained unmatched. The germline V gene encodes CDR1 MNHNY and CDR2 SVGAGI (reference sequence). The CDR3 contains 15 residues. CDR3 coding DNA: TGTGCCAGCAACCCACCGGGACAGGTGAACACTGAAGCTTTCTTT. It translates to CASNPPGQVNTEAFF.

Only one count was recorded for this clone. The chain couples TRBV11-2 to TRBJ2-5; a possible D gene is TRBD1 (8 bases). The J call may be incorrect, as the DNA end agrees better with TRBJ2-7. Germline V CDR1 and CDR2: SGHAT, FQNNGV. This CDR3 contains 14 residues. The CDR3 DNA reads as TGTGCCAGCAGCGCCACAGGGGGGGAATACGAGCAGTACTTC. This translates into CASSATGGEYEQYF.

CDR3 amino acids: CASSLRTAISDTQYF. CDR3 nucleotide sequence: TGTGCCAGCAGCCTGAGAACGGCCATCTCAGATACGCAGTATTTT. The chain carries TRBV5-4 and TRBJ2-3; D not resolved. V gave up 4 bases and J gave up 4 bases, with 16 bases separating them. The length of the CDR3 is 15 residues. CDR1 is SGHNT, CDR2 YYREEE, per germline (reference sequence).

CDR3 DNA sequence: TGTGCCAGCAGTCCACAGGACTATGGCTACACCTTC. It specifies CASSPQDYGYTF. V is TRBV28 and J is TRBJ1-2; D is possibly TRBD1 (5 bases). This CDR3 region has 12 residues. Trimming pared 5 bases from V and 3 bases from J, leaving 7 bases between. Germline V gives CDR1 MDHEN, CDR2 SYDVKM.

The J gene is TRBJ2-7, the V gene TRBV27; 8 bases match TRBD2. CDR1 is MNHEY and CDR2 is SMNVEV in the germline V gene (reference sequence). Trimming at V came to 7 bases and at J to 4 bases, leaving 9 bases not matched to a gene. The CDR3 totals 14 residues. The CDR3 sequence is CASNPRGGAYEQYF. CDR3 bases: TGTGCCAGCAACCCACGGGGGGGCGCGTACGAGCAGTACTTC.

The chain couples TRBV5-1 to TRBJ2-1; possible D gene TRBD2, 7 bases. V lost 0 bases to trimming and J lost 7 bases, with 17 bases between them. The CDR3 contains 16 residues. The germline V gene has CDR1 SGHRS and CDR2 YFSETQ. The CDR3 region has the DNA TGCGCCAGCAGCTTGGCTGAAGGGAGGGGGGCGAATGAGCAGTTCTTC. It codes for CASSLAEGRGANEQFF.

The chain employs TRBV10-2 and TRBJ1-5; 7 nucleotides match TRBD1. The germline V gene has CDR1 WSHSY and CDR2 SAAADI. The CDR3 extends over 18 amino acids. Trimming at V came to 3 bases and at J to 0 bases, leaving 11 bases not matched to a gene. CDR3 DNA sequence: TGCGCCAGCAGTGACGATCAGGGGGGGGTATATAGCAATCAGCCCCAGCATTTT. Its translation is CASSDDQGGVYSNQPQHF.

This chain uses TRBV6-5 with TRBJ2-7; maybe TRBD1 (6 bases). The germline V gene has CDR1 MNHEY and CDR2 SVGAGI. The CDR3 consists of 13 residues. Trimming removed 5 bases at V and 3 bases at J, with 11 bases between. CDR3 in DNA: TGTGCCAGCAGTAGCGGACAGTTCTACGAGCAGTACTTC. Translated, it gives CASSSGQFYEQYF.

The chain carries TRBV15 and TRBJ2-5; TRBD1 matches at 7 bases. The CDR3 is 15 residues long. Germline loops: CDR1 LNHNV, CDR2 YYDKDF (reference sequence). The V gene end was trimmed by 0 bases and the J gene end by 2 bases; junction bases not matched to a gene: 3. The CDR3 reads CATSREDRIQETQYF. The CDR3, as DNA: TGTGCCACCAGCAGAGAGGACAGGATACAAGAGACCCAGTACTTC.

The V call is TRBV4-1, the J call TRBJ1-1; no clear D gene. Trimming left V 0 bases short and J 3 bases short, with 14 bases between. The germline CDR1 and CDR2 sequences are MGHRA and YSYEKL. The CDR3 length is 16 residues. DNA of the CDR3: TGCGCCAGCAGCCAAGATGGATTCGGAAGGGACACTGAAGCTTTCTTT. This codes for CASSQDGFGRDTEAFF.

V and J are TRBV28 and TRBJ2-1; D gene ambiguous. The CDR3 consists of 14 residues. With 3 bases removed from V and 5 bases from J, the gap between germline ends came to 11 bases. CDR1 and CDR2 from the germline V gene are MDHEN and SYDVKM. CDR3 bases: TGTGCCAGCAGTTTGTTGGGGATTCACAATGAGCAGTTCTTC. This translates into CASSLLGIHNEQFF. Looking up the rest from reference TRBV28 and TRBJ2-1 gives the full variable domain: DVKVTQSSRYLVKRTGEKVFLECVQDMDHENMFWYRQDPGLGLRLIYFSYDVKMKEKGDIPEGYSVSREKKERFSLILESASTNQTSMYLCASSLLGIHNEQFFGPGTRLTVL.

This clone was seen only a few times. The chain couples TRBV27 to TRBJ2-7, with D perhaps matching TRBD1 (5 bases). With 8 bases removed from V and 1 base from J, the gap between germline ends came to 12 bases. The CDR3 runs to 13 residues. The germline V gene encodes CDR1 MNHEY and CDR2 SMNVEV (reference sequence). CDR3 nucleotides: TGTGCCAGCGCCCCTGGGGCTTCCTACGAGCAGTACTTC. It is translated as CASAPGASYEQYF.

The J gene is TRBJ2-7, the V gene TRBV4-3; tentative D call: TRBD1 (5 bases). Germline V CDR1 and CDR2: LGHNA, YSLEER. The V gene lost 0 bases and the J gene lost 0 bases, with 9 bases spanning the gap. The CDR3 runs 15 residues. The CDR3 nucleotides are TGCGCCAGCAGCCAAGATAGGGGAAGCTCCTACGAGCAGTACTTC. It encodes CASSQDRGSSYEQYF.

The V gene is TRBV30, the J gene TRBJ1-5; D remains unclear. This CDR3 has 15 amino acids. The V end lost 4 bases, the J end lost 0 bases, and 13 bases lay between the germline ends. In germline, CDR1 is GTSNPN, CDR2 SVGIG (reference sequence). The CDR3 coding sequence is TGTGCCTGGACCGATGGACCCGGTAGCAATCAGCCCCAGCATTTT. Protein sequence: CAWTDGPGSNQPQHF.

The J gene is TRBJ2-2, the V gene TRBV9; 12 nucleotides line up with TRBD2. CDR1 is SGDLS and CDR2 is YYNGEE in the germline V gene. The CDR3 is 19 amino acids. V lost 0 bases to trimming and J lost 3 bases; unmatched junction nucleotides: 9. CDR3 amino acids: CASSVARGLAGPDTGELFF. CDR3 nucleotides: TGTGCCAGCAGCGTAGCTCGTGGACTAGCGGGGCCTGACACCGGGGAGCTGTTTTTT.

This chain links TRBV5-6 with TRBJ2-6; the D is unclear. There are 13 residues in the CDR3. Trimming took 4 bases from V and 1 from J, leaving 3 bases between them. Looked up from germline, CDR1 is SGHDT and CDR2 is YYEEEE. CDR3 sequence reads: CASSMSGANVLTF. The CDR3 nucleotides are TGTGCCAGCAGCATGTCTGGGGCCAACGTCCTGACTTTC.

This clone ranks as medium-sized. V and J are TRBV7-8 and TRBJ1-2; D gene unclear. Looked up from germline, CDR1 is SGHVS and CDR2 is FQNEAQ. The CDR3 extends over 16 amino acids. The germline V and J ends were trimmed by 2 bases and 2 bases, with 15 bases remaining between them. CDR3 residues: CASSLLARENNYGYTF. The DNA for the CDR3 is TGTGCCAGCAGCTTATTAGCTCGAGAAAACAACTATGGCTACACCTTC.

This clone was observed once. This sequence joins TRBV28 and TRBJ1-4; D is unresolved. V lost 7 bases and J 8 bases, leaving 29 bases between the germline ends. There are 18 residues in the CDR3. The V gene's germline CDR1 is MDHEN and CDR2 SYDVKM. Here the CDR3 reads CASKPLSPVWAKVEKLFF. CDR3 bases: TGTGCCAGCAAGCCTCTCAGCCCCGTTTGGGCTAAGGTCGAAAAACTGTTTTTT.

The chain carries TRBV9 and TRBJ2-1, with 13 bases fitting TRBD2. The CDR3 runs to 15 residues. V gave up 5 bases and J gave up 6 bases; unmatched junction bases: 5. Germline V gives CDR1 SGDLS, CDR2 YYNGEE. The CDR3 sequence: CASSAGTSGTNEQFF. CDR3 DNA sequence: TGTGCCAGCAGTGCCGGGACTAGCGGGACCAATGAGCAGTTCTTC.

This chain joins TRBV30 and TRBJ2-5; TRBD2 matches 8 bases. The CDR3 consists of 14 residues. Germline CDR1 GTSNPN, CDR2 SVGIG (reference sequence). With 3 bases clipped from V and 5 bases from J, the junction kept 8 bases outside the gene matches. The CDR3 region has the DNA TGTGCCTGGAGAGCGGGGGTAGGCCGGGAGACCCAGTACTTC. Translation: CAWRAGVGRETQYF.

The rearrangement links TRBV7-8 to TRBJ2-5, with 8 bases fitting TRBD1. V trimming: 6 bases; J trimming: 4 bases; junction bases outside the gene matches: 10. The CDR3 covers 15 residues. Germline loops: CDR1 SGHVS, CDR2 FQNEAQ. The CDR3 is CASSGWTGRGETQYF. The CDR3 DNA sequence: TGTGCCAGCAGTGGGTGGACAGGGAGAGGAGAGACCCAGTACTTC.

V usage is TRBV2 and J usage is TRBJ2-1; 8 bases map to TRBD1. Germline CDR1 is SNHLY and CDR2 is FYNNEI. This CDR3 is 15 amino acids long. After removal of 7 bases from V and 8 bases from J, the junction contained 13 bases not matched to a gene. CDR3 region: CASTDVQGARDEQFF. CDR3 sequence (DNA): TGTGCCAGCACCGACGTCCAGGGGGCAAGGGATGAGCAGTTCTTC. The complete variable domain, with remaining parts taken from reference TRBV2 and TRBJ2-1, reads EPEVTQTPSHQVTQMGQEVILRCVPISNHLYFYWYRQILGQKVEFLVSFYNNEISEKSEIFDDQFSVERPDGSNFTLKIRSTKLEDSAMYFCASTDVQGARDEQFFGPGTRLTVL.